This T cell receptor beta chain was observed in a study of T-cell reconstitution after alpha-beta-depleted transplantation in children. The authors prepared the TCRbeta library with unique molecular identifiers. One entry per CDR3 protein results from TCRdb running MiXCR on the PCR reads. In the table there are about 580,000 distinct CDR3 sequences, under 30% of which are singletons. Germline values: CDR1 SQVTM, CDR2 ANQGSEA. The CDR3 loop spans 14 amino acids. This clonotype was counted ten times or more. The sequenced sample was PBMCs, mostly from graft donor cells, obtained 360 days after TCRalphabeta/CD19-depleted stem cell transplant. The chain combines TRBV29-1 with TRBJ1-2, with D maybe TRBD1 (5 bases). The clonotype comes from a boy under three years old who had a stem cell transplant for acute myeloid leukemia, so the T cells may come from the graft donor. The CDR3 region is CTKGPLPRGYGYTF. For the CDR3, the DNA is TGCACTAAGGGACCGCTGCCCCGAGGATATGGCTACACCTTC.